This T cell receptor beta chain was sequenced in a study of early T cells in non-severe SARS-CoV-2 infection. The study's findings and limits: Sequences matched to VDJdb favored anti-spike CD8 responses, while private and CD4 specificities were missed.

Germline V gene lookup returns CDR1 MNHNS and CDR2 SASEGT. This CDR3 is built from 13 residues. V lost 7 bases to trimming and J lost 7 bases; unmatched junction nucleotides: 8. Each CDR3 protein gets one entry after TCRdb re-called the 5' RACE reads with MiXCR. The top ten clones hold less than 0.6% of a sample with about 89,000 distinct CDR3 sequences, approximately 15% of them seen once. This clonotype was counted between two and nine times. Its antigen is as yet unknown. This clonotype originated in an adult who was a healthcare worker with PCR-confirmed SARS-CoV-2 infection or an uninfected control (not recorded which). Material: whole blood. This chain joins TRBV6-1 and TRBJ1-1, with 8 bases that match TRBD1. Here the CDR3 reads CASTGQVRGEAFF. The CDR3 DNA follows: TGTGCCAGCACGGGACAGGTACGGGGTGAAGCTTTCTTT.